This TCR beta chain stems from a study of blood T cell repertoires in COVID-19. Study-level information: The analysed material was cDNA or gDNA that came from T cells, B-cell-depleted T cells, or PBMCs.

Profiling relied on immunoSEQ multiplex PCR, and the TCRdb table lists in-frame clones only, not all of them. The sample consists of 25,000 to 35,000 clones, 60% to 80% of them appearing once. The CDR3 consists of 15 residues. The ends were cut back, 6 bases at V and 4 bases at J, with 19 bases in the middle. The germline V gene has CDR1 MNHEY and CDR2 SVGAGI. Sequencing input: peripheral blood. The chain has TRBV6-5 and TRBJ2-7; possibly TRBD2 for D (6 bases). The clonotype comes from a boy younger than 10 with active or convalescent COVID-19. The CDR3 sequence: CASSPSRGMGYEQYF. CDR3 sequence (DNA): TGTGCCAGCAGCCCCTCACGGGGGATGGGGTACGAGCAGTACTTC.